These T cell receptor beta chains were read from a single sample in a study of metastatic and nonmetastatic thyroid tumors. TCRdb reanalyzed the PCR reads via MiXCR. The sample yields over 3,000 clones, about 37% seen once. What was sequenced was tumor tissue. The source of these receptors is a male donor with papillary thyroid cancer or a benign thyroid nodule (not recorded which). Some clones in this sample may be carry-over from other donors' samples. The conserved cysteine and the conserved F or W are not part of the CDR3 here. The order of the fields is J gene, D gene, V gene, CDR3 protein. The D gene is left open where the match is weak.

j_gene: TRBJ2-7; d_gene: TRBD2; v_gene: TRBV27; CDR3aa: ASTPLAGDDEQY
j_gene: TRBJ2-7; d_gene: .; v_gene: TRBV12-3/TRBV12-4; CDR3aa: ASSWALSYEQY
j_gene: TRBJ2-7; d_gene: TRBD1; v_gene: TRBV6-1; CDR3aa: ASSRDRNTYEQY
j_gene: TRBJ2-3; d_gene: TRBD2; v_gene: TRBV12-3/TRBV12-4; CDR3aa: ASSLAGGSNTQY
j_gene: TRBJ2-7; d_gene: TRBD1; v_gene: TRBV11-2; CDR3aa: ASSLDTGGTYEQY
j_gene: TRBJ1-1; d_gene: .; v_gene: TRBV6-1; CDR3aa: ASNPGDSTEAF
j_gene: TRBJ2-7; d_gene: .; v_gene: TRBV18; CDR3aa: ASSQEGHEQY
j_gene: TRBJ1-2; d_gene: .; v_gene: TRBV7-9; CDR3aa: ASSSSEPNYGYT
j_gene: TRBJ2-7; d_gene: TRBD2; v_gene: TRBV11-1; CDR3aa: ASSLGGAGYEQY
j_gene: TRBJ2-2; d_gene: TRBD2; v_gene: TRBV28; CDR3aa: ASSSGRLPTGELF
j_gene: TRBJ1-4; d_gene: .; v_gene: TRBV12-3/TRBV12-4; CDR3aa: ASRAPGEKLF
j_gene: TRBJ1-5; d_gene: .; v_gene: TRBV19; CDR3aa: ASLAWGESNQPQH
j_gene: TRBJ2-3; d_gene: TRBD2; v_gene: TRBV6-1; CDR3aa: ASAPLAGLTDTQY
j_gene: TRBJ2-2; d_gene: .; v_gene: TRBV19; CDR3aa: ASSIGGTNTGELF
j_gene: TRBJ1-2; d_gene: TRBD1; v_gene: TRBV5-1; CDR3aa: ASSFSTGGSYGYT
j_gene: TRBJ2-1; d_gene: TRBD2; v_gene: TRBV9; CDR3aa: ASSGAREGSLEQF
j_gene: TRBJ2-7; d_gene: TRBD2; v_gene: TRBV3-1; CDR3aa: ASSQASGNFYEQY
j_gene: TRBJ2-1; d_gene: TRBD2; v_gene: TRBV28; CDR3aa: ASSLGLAGRVNEQF
j_gene: TRBJ1-5; d_gene: .; v_gene: TRBV30; CDR3aa: AWSTGTPGQPQH
j_gene: TRBJ2-5; d_gene: TRBD1; v_gene: TRBV5-1; CDR3aa: ASSSRTGGGETQY
j_gene: TRBJ2-3; d_gene: .; v_gene: TRBV6-1; CDR3aa: ASSESQGGLTDTQY
j_gene: TRBJ2-1; d_gene: TRBD2; v_gene: TRBV11-3; CDR3aa: ASSLAAGVNEQF
j_gene: .; d_gene: .; v_gene: TRBV6-2/TRBV6-3; CDR3aa: ASSYSANGETQY
j_gene: TRBJ1-1; d_gene: .; v_gene: TRBV6-1; CDR3aa: ASSEVARNTEAF